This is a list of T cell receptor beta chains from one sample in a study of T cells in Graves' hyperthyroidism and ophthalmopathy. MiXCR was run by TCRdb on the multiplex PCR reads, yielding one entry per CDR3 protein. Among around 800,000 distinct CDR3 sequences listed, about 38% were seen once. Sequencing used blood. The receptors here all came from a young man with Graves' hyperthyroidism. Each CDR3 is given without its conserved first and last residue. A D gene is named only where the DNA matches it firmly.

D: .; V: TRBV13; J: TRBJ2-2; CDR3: ASSLGIEGQINTGELF
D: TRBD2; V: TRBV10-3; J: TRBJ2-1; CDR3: AIGRVSEQF
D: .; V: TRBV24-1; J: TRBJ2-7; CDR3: ATSEGGNSYEQY
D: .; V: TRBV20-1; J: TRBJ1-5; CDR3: SARKDPGLDGPQH
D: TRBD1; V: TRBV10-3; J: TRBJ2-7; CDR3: ASSRDRDDEQY
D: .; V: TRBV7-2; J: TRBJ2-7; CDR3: ASSPLGPNEQY
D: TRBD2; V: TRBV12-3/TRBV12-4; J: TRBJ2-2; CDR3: ASSFPTSVPGELF
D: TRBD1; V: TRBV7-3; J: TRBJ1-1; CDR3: ASSFRTGLPPLNTEAF
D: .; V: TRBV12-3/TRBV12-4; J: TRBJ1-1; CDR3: ASRTMGYTEAF
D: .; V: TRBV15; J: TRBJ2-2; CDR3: ATSREISNTGELF
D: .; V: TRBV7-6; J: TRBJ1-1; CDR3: ASSDGGGDAF
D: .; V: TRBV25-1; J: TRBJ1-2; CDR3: ASSEYIHDSNYGYT
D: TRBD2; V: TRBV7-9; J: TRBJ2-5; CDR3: ASSPGGNQY
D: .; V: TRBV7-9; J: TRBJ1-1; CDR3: ASSAALGGDEAF
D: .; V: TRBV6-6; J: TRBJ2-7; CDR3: ASSYSVHEQY
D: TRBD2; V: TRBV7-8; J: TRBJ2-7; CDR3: ASSYTGTSQGEQY
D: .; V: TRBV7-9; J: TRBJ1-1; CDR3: ASSLRMGNTEAF
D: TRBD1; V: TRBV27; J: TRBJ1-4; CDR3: ASSFTGTGPEKLF
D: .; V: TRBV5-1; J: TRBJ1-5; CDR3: ASSLEQGLSNQPQH
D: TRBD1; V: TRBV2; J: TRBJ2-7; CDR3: ATGNRDRAYEQY
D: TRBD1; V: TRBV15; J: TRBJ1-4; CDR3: ATSRGTGGDEKLF
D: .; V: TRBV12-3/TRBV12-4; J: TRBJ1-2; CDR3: ASSFGGRGYGYT
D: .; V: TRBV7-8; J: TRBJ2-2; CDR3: ASSSQGQGWRSGELF
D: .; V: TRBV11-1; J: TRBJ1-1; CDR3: ASSVRDGNTEAF
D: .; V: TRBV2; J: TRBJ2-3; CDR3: ASSGPPADTQY
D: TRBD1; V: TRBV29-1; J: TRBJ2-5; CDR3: SVVGQEETQY